This T cell receptor (beta chain) comes out of a study of cytomegalovirus exposure and HLA in healthy donors. All the people who gave samples were healthy bone marrow donors. A multiplex PCR was run with 60 Vbeta primers and 13 Jbeta primers. Profiling relied on immunoSEQ multiplex PCR, and the TCRdb table lists in-frame clones only, not all of them. The sample lists just under 65,000 clones, about four fifths occurring once. This CDR3 is built from 14 residues. Between the trimmed V and J ends, which lost 2 bases and 11 bases, there was a span of 19 bases. Germline values: CDR1 SGDLS, CDR2 YYNGEE. J is TRBJ2-5 and V is TRBV9; D possibly corresponds to TRBD1 (6 bases). Sequenced material: PBMCs. This receptor was taken from a woman between 25 and 40 years old in good health and CMV-seronegative. DNA of the CDR3: TGTGCCAGCAGCGTGGACAGTTTCGTCAAACATCAGTACTTC. Translation gives CASSVDSFVKHQYF.